The 27 T cell receptor beta chains presented below share a single source sample, sequenced in a study of Ad26.COV2.S vaccination and SARS-CoV-2 variants. Noted treatment: about 20 received Ad26.COV2.S at low or high dose, single or two shots; about 5 received placebo; per-sample allocation not given. Sample collection was performed on day 63 after the first vaccine or placebo injection. This table comes from immunoSEQ multiplex PCR, and its TCRdb copy is limited to in-frame clones, with some not included. This sample yields roughly 400,000 clones, of which around 90% are seen a single time; less than 5.5% belongs to the top ten. This specimen was peripheral blood, taken in a trial of Ad26.COV2.S vaccine versus placebo. The receptors stem from a person between 18 and 65 years old who received the Ad26.COV2.S COVID-19 vaccine or a placebo.

This chain connects TRBV6-6 to TRBJ1-1; no clear D gene. The CDR3 spans 14 residues. Per germline, CDR1 MNHNY and CDR2 SVGAGI (reference sequence). The ends were cut back, 5 bases at V and 0 bases at J, with 10 bases in the middle. The CDR3 reads CASSKRDLNTEAFF. The CDR3 DNA follows: TGTGCCAGCAGTAAAAGGGATCTGAACACTGAAGCTTTCTTT.

The chain is built from TRBV2 and TRBJ1-5; D is uncertain. The CDR3 is 15 amino acids. With 3 bases removed from V and 3 bases from J, the gap between germline ends came to 12 bases. Germline V gives CDR1 SNHLY, CDR2 FYNNEI. As DNA, the CDR3 is TGTGCCAGCAGTGATTACGGCCCCTCCAATCAGCCCCAGCATTTT. Translating gives CASSDYGPSNQPQHF.

The chain joins TRBV3-1 (or the pseudogene TRBV3-2) to TRBJ2-3, with 7 bases fitting TRBD2. Trimming removed 1 base from V and 4 bases from J; junction bases left unmatched: 17. The CDR3 spans 19 residues. Germline CDR1 LGHDT, CDR2 YNNKEL (reference sequence). CDR3 coding DNA: TGTGCCAGCAGCCAAGGGGGGGGTCATAGGGAGGGCCGCTCAGATACGCAGTATTTT. Its translation: CASSQGGGHREGRSDTQYF.

The J gene is TRBJ2-7, the V gene TRBV30; D might be TRBD1 (7 bases). The CDR3 is 14 amino acids. Germline V gene data show CDR1 as GTSNPN and CDR2 as SVGIG (reference sequence). V lost 3 bases to trimming and J lost 2 bases, with 14 bases between them. CDR3 bases: TGTGCCTGGAGCACCCAGGGGGGAGCCTACGAGCAGTACTTC. Translated: CAWSTQGGAYEQYF.

The V and J genes are TRBV28 and TRBJ2-5; 7 nucleotides align to TRBD2. This CDR3 comprises 15 residues. CDR1 is MDHEN and CDR2 is SYDVKM in the germline V gene. V was pared by 2 bases and J by 4 bases, with 7 bases of the junction left unmatched. The CDR3 reads CASSLIRLAGETQYF. DNA of the CDR3: TGTGCCAGCAGTTTAATCCGACTAGCTGGAGAGACCCAGTACTTC.

The chain couples TRBV5-1 to TRBJ2-7, with D possibly matching TRBD2 (5 bases). V was shortened by 1 base and J by 6 bases, with 14 bases between the two germline ends. The germline gives CDR1 SGHRS, CDR2 YFSETQ. This CDR3 spans 14 amino acids. CDR3 nucleotide sequence: TGCGCCAGCAGCTTGTTTTTGGGAGCGTCCGAGCAGTACTTC. Its protein product is CASSLFLGASEQYF. The complete variable domain, with remaining parts taken from reference TRBV5-1 and TRBJ2-7, reads KAGVTQTPRYLIKTRGQQVTLSCSPISGHRSVSWYQQTPGQGLQFLFEYFSETQRNKGNFPGRFSGRQFSNSRSEMNVSTLELGDSALYLCASSLFLGASEQYFGPGTRLTVT.

The rearrangement joins TRBV5-6 to TRBJ2-5; no clear D gene. Germline CDR1 and CDR2: SGHDT and YYEEEE. The CDR3 covers 12 residues. With 0 bases removed from V and 1 base from J, the gap between germline ends came to 1 base. CDR3 sequence: CASSLAQETQYF. For the CDR3, the DNA is TGTGCCAGCAGCTTGGCCCAAGAGACCCAGTACTTC. Filled out from reference TRBV5-6 and TRBJ2-5, the complete variable domain reads DAGVTQSPTHLIKTRGQQVTLRCSPKSGHDTVSWYQQALGQGPQFIFQYYEEEERQRGNFPDRFSGHQFPNYSSELNVNALLLGDSALYLCASSLAQETQYFGPGTRLLVL.

The chain recombines TRBV14 with TRBJ2-1; D is unresolved. Trimming cost V 5 bases and J 0 bases, with 11 bases left between them. CDR3 length: 15 residues. CDR1 SGHDN and CDR2 FVKESK come from the germline V gene. The CDR3 is CASSFRESSYNEQFF. The CDR3 DNA follows: TGTGCCAGCAGCTTTCGCGAGAGCTCCTACAATGAGCAGTTCTTC.

The chain carries TRBV6-5 and TRBJ1-6; D might be TRBD1 (6 bases). The CDR3 contains 14 residues. The germline CDR1 and CDR2 sequences are MNHEY and SVGAGI. The V end was cut by 8 bases, the J end by 0 bases, with 8 bases between. The CDR3, as DNA: TGTGCCAGCGGGGGCGACTCCTATAATTCACCCCTCCACTTT. Protein product: CASGGDSYNSPLHF.

J is TRBJ2-7 and V is TRBV25-1; possible D gene TRBD1, 5 bases. CDR3 size: 14 residues. Per the germline V gene, CDR1 is MGHDK and CDR2 is SYGVNS. Trimming shortened V by 6 bases and J by 3 bases, and 15 bases separated the two germline ends. DNA of the CDR3: TGTGCCAGCAGCCCCTGGCAGGGTAGCTACGAGCAGTACTTC. This sequence encodes CASSPWQGSYEQYF.

CDR3 loop: CASSLNTQYF. CDR3 bases: TGTGCCAGCAGTTTGAATACGCAGTATTTT. J is TRBJ2-3 and V is TRBV28; D is uncertain. The CDR3 is 10 residues long. CDR1 is MDHEN, CDR2 SYDVKM, per germline. Trimming removed 3 bases from V and 7 bases from J, with 2 bases in between.

CDR3 protein: CATNSGTLGYTF. The DNA for the CDR3 is TGTGCCACTAACTCCGGGACACTTGGCTACACCTTC. This chain uses TRBV28 with TRBJ1-2, with D possibly matching TRBD1 (6 bases). Germline values: CDR1 MDHEN, CDR2 SYDVKM. The V end lost 10 bases, the J end lost 7 bases, and 16 bases lay between the germline ends. The length of the CDR3 is 12 residues.

The chain carries TRBV19 and TRBJ1-4; 7 nucleotides agree with TRBD1. The germline CDR1 and CDR2 sequences are LNHDA and SQIVND (reference sequence). CDR3 length: 17 amino acids. V lost 6 bases to trimming and J lost 5 bases; unmatched junction nucleotides: 15. CDR3 bases: TGTGCCAGTAGAACTCAAACTGGTCAGGGGGAGAATGAAAAACTGTTTTTT. Protein product: CASRTQTGQGENEKLFF.

The chain uses TRBV7-8 and TRBJ2-2; 7 bases fit TRBD1. Germline lookup yields CDR1 SGHVS and CDR2 FQNEAQ. V lost 1 base to trimming and J lost 6 bases; unmatched junction nucleotides: 11. CDR3 length equals 17 residues. The CDR3 is CASSLVVGTVGAGELFF. The CDR3 coding sequence is TGTGCCAGCAGCTTAGTAGTCGGGACAGTTGGTGCCGGGGAGCTGTTTTTT.

This rearrangement joins TRBV7-3 to TRBJ1-1, with a tentative D call TRBD1 (6 bases). Deletions cut 5 bases from V and 0 bases from J, with 19 bases between. Germline V gene sequence: CDR1 SGHTA, CDR2 FQGTGA. This CDR3 comprises 17 residues. The CDR3 sequence: CASSPGGGPPLNTEAFF. The CDR3 region has the DNA TGTGCCAGCAGCCCGGGAGGGGGTCCCCCCTTGAACACTGAAGCTTTCTTT.

This clone appeared once. For the CDR3, the DNA is TGTGCCAGCAGCCCGGGACAGAGTAACTCCTACGAGCAGTACTTC. Amino acids: CASSPGQSNSYEQYF. The V gene is TRBV3-1 (or the pseudogene TRBV3-2), the J gene TRBJ2-7, with TRBD1 identical over 7 bases. The CDR3 runs 15 residues. Germline V gene sequence: CDR1 LGHDT, CDR2 YNNKEL (reference sequence). Germline trimming cut 4 bases from V and 0 bases from J; bases unmatched to any gene: 6.

The chain has TRBV28 and TRBJ2-7; 13 bases align to TRBD2. This CDR3 comprises 14 residues. Looked up from germline, CDR1 is MDHEN and CDR2 is SYDVKM. With 8 bases clipped from V and 1 base from J, the junction kept 2 bases outside the gene matches. DNA for the CDR3: TGTGCCAGCTGGACTAGCGGGAGATCCTACGAGCAGTACTTC. It translates to CASWTSGRSYEQYF.

A note on this clone: An end of the junction does not agree with germline; a read error may underlie this. J is TRBJ2-7 and V is TRBV7-7; TRBD1 matches at 10 bases. This CDR3 spans 16 amino acids. Germline V gene data show CDR1 as SSHAT and CDR2 as FNYEAQ (reference sequence). The CDR3 loop reads CASSPGTGALMGEQYF. The CDR3 nucleotides read TGTGCTAGCAGCCCAGGGACAGGGGCATTAATGGGGGAGCAGTACTTC.

The chain uses TRBV28 and TRBJ1-4, with a tentative D call TRBD1 (6 bases). Germline CDR1 and CDR2: MDHEN and SYDVKM. This CDR3 region has 17 residues. V lost 6 bases and J 0 bases, leaving 17 bases between the germline ends. The CDR3 protein is CASSPGQGRSTNEKLFF. The CDR3 nucleotides are TGTGCCAGCAGCCCCGGCCAGGGGAGGTCAACTAATGAAAAACTGTTTTTT. Full variable domain (rest looked up from reference TRBV28 and TRBJ1-4): DVKVTQSSRYLVKRTGEKVFLECVQDMDHENMFWYRQDPGLGLRLIYFSYDVKMKEKGDIPEGYSVSREKKERFSLILESASTNQTSMYLCASSPGQGRSTNEKLFFGSGTQLSVL.

This clone appeared once. V usage is TRBV7-8 and J usage is TRBJ1-2, with 7 bases lining up with TRBD1. V shed 4 bases and J 8 bases; nucleotides not matched to a gene: 7. In germline, CDR1 is SGHVS, CDR2 FQNEAQ. The CDR3 has 13 amino acids. CDR3 sequence: CASSWRTGGGYTF. CDR3 coding DNA: TGTGCCAGCAGCTGGAGGACAGGCGGGGGCTACACCTTC.

V and J are TRBV5-6 and TRBJ2-7; TRBD2 aligns across 7 bases. CDR3 length equals 15 residues. With 0 bases clipped from V and 6 bases from J, the junction kept 9 bases outside the gene matches. The germline V gene has CDR1 SGHDT and CDR2 YYEEEE. The CDR3 DNA reads TGTGCCAGCAGCTTGGGGGCCGGGACTAAGGTCGAGCAGTACTTC. Its protein is CASSLGAGTKVEQYF.

The chain employs TRBV27 and TRBJ2-3, with D unresolved. Germline assignment: CDR1 MNHEY and CDR2 SMNVEV (reference sequence). Trimming shortened V by 6 bases and J by 4 bases, and 8 bases separated the two germline ends. This CDR3 spans 12 amino acids. The CDR3 protein is CASRDWSDTQYF. CDR3 coding DNA: TGTGCCAGCAGGGATTGGTCAGATACGCAGTATTTT.

The chain uses TRBV30 and TRBJ1-5; the D is unclear. V lost 2 bases and J lost 2, with 10 bases in between. Germline values: CDR1 GTSNPN, CDR2 SVGIG (reference sequence). The CDR3 totals 14 residues. The CDR3 coding sequence is TGTGCCTGGAGTCAAGGGCCGGGCAATCAGCCCCAGCATTTT. Its protein product is CAWSQGPGNQPQHF.

V gene TRBV4-1 combines with J gene TRBJ1-2; D gene uncertain. Deletions cut 4 bases from V and 4 bases from J, with 22 bases between. Germline lookup yields CDR1 MGHRA and CDR2 YSYEKL. The CDR3 runs to 17 residues. CDR3 sequence: CASSPYSTRINLYGYTF. CDR3 nucleotides: TGCGCCAGCAGCCCCTATTCGACCCGGATCAACCTCTATGGCTACACCTTC.

CDR3 sequence: CASSPTNEKLFF. DNA of the CDR3: TGTGCCAGCTCACCCACTAATGAAAAACTGTTTTTT. This sequence joins TRBV18 and TRBJ1-4; D remains ambiguous. The V gene's germline CDR1 is KGHSH and CDR2 LQKENI. CDR3 length: 12 residues. V lost 3 bases and J lost 2, with 1 base in between.

The V and J genes are TRBV28 and TRBJ1-5, with TRBD1 matching 10 bases. CDR3 length equals 17 residues. The V segment lost 7 bases and the J segment 1 base; nucleotides outside the gene matches: 10. Germline values: CDR1 MDHEN, CDR2 SYDVKM. CDR3 loop: CASKSPRTGGSNQPQHF. The CDR3 DNA sequence: TGTGCCAGCAAATCCCCACGGACAGGGGGAAGCAATCAGCCCCAGCATTTT.

The chain uses TRBV30 and TRBJ2-3, with 8 bases fitting TRBD2. Germline CDR1 reads GTSNPN; CDR2 reads SVGIG (reference sequence). Germline trimming cut 2 bases from V and 0 bases from J; bases unmatched to any gene: 7. The CDR3 sequence is 16 residues long. CDR3 bases: TGTGCCTGGAGTAAGTTCGGGAGGGCTAGCACAGATACGCAGTATTTT. This translates into CAWSKFGRASTDTQYF.